The clone carrying this T cell receptor (beta chain) occurred a few times. These data come from a study of patients and donors after allogeneic stem cell transplantation. Germline V gene sequence: CDR1 SGHTA, CDR2 FQGNSA. The CDR3 loop spans 14 amino acids. Trimming removed 0 bases at V and 5 bases at J, with 10 bases between. Using its own MiXCR run on the RT-PCR reads, TCRdb lists one record per CDR3 protein. The data hold approximately 160,000 distinct CDR3 sequences, with about a quarter observed a single time. The J gene is TRBJ1-2, the V gene TRBV7-2; TRBD1 might be the D (5 bases). The sequence was obtained from a human donor who was either an allogeneic HSCT recipient or a stem cell or donor lymphocyte infusion donor (not recorded which). It is not recorded whose cells these are; they may come from a transplant donor. The sample consisted of blood, either unsorted or a sorted T cell fraction (not recorded which). In nucleotides, the CDR3 is TGTGCCAGCAGCTTAGCCGGGACGGCTTATGGCTACACCTTC. Its protein product is CASSLAGTAYGYTF.